This T cell receptor (beta chain) was retrieved from a study of T cell responses to AZD1222 COVID-19 vaccine. Study results and limitations: Dominant CD4 TCR responses targeted spike regions 160-218 and 743-854. Donor demographics were predominantly white British with a female majority; clonal diversity may be underestimated. Spike-specific TCR depth and breadth grew after two AZD1222 doses. Baseline seropositivity characterized only a handful of AZD1222 recipients.

With 1 base clipped from V and 0 bases from J, the junction kept 1 base outside the gene matches. Germline V gene lookup returns CDR1 SEHNR and CDR2 FQNEAQ (reference sequence). The CDR3 runs 15 residues. On this clone: Its matching antigen is unknown. Other DNA sequences in this sample translate to the same CDR3.

The data were produced by immunoSEQ multiplex PCR, yet TCRdb's version contains in-frame clones alone and is incomplete. The repertoire holds approximately 160,000 clones, with about 91% as singletons. This receptor was obtained from an adult in good health. This sample comprised peripheral blood, obtained on day 0 of MenACWY control vaccination. The chain recombines TRBV7-9 with TRBJ1-2, with 8 bases fitting TRBD1. CDR3 sequence (DNA): TGTGCCAGCAGCTTAGGACAGGGGACTAACTATGGCTACACCTTC. Its translation: CASSLGQGTNYGYTF.